One and the same sample provided the 28 T cell receptor beta chains below, sequenced in a study of chemoradiotherapy in HPV16-positive cancers. Sequenced by immunoSEQ multiplex PCR; TCRdb stores in-frame clones only, minus some. The profile shows approximately 19,000 clones, approximately 86% of them singletons. The sequencing used blood, collected from a patient who underwent chemoradiotherapy. The receptors derive from a human donor with HPV-associated anogenital cancer.

This clone has just one count. The chain couples TRBV7-2 to TRBJ2-1, with D hard to call. The germline V gene has CDR1 SGHTA and CDR2 FQGNSA. With 7 bases removed from V and 2 bases from J, the gap between germline ends came to 9 bases. The CDR3 consists of 13 residues. CDR3 amino acids: CASTVRPYNEQFF. CDR3 DNA sequence: TGTGCCAGCACCGTAAGACCCTACAATGAGCAGTTCTTC.

The chain has TRBV10-2 and TRBJ1-1, with 10 nucleotides matching TRBD1. CDR1 and CDR2 from the germline V gene are WSHSY and SAAADI. V was clipped by 5 bases and J by 1 base; unmatched bases: 7. CDR3 length: 16 residues. The CDR3: CASSPGQGWANTEAFF. CDR3 DNA: TGCGCCAGCAGTCCGGGACAGGGGTGGGCGAACACTGAAGCTTTCTTT.

The CDR3 DNA follows: TGTGCTAGTGGCCATGGATACGAGCAGTACTTC. Residues: CASGHGYEQYF. The V call is TRBV12-5, the J call TRBJ2-7; D ambiguous. Germline V gene data show CDR1 as LGHNT and CDR2 as FRNRAP. There are 11 residues in the CDR3. Trimming took 6 bases from V and 4 from J, leaving 7 bases between them.

Within the sample, this clone is medium-sized. The rearrangement links TRBV6-4 to TRBJ1-6; D gene uncertain. Trimming took off 5 bases at V and 7 bases at J, with 9 bases between the two ends. Per germline, CDR1 MRHNA and CDR2 SNTAGT. The CDR3 has 13 residues. The CDR3 sequence: CASSRAENSPLHF. The CDR3 DNA reads TGTGCCAGCAGTCGGGCAGAAAATTCACCCCTCCACTTT.

The rearrangement uses TRBV5-1 and TRBJ1-2; D is unclear. V lost 4 bases and J lost 0, with 10 bases in between. The germline V gene has CDR1 SGHRS and CDR2 YFSETQ. The CDR3 covers 14 residues. Here the CDR3 DNA reads TGCGCCAGCAGCCCGGAGGCGACTAACTATGGCTACACCTTC. It encodes CASSPEATNYGYTF.

This clone was observed a single time. J is TRBJ1-2 and V is TRBV29-1, with a tentative D call TRBD1 (5 bases). CDR1 and CDR2 from the germline V gene are SQVTM and ANQGSEA. This CDR3 has 14 amino acids. V lost 0 bases, J lost 0 bases, and 8 bases lay in between. The CDR3 DNA sequence: TGCAGCGTTGAAGAAGGGACGTCTAACTATGGCTACACCTTC. Residues: CSVEEGTSNYGYTF.

CDR3 coding DNA: TGCGCCAGCAGTGAGTCGGTGGGGGCCGGGGAGACCCAGTACTTC. It yields the protein CASSESVGAGETQYF. This chain links TRBV10-1 with TRBJ2-5; D is perhaps TRBD1 (6 bases). The CDR3 length is 15 residues. Germline lookup yields CDR1 WNHNN and CDR2 SYGVQD (reference sequence). V lost 0 bases, J lost 5 bases, and 13 bases lay in between.

The chain joins TRBV7-8 to TRBJ1-2; no clear D gene. V was cut by 0 bases and J by 3 bases, with 14 bases left in between. The CDR3 length is 16 residues. Per germline, CDR1 SGHVS and CDR2 FQNEAQ. The CDR3 spells CASSLAPPLHDYGYTF. CDR3 coding DNA: TGTGCCAGCAGCTTAGCCCCTCCGCTTCATGACTATGGCTACACCTTC.

The J gene is TRBJ2-3, the V gene TRBV7-2; D is perhaps TRBD1 or TRBD2 (6 bases each). The CDR3 totals 17 residues. Germline V lookup: CDR1 SGHTA, CDR2 FQGNSA. Trimming shortened V by 2 bases and J by 1 base, and 16 bases separated the two germline ends. The CDR3 loop is CASSLSPGGLRTDTQYF. For the CDR3, the DNA is TGTGCCAGCAGCTTAAGTCCCGGGGGCCTACGCACAGATACGCAGTATTTT.

As for this clone: The same CDR3 arises from other DNA sequences in this sample as well. The J gene is TRBJ2-7, the V gene TRBV5-6; 7 nucleotides match TRBD1. The CDR3 has 14 residues. V lost 0 bases and J lost 2; bases outside the gene matches: 2. CDR1 and CDR2 (germline): SGHDT, YYEEEE. CDR3 sequence reads: CASSLGQGAYEQYF. The DNA of the CDR3 is TGTGCCAGCAGCTTGGGGCAGGGGGCCTACGAGCAGTACTTC.

V gene TRBV7-9 combines with J gene TRBJ1-3; D gene uncertain. Trimming took off 5 bases at V and 2 bases at J, with 10 bases between the two ends. This CDR3 has 14 amino acids. Per the germline V gene, CDR1 is SEHNR and CDR2 is FQNEAQ (reference sequence). The CDR3 coding sequence is TGTGCCAGCAGCCCGGATTTGACTGGAAACACCATATATTTT. Amino acid sequence: CASSPDLTGNTIYF. The full variable domain, its missing parts supplied by reference TRBV7-9 and TRBJ1-3, is DTGVSQNPRHKITKRGQNVTFRCDPISEHNRLYWYRQTLGQGPEFLTYFQNEAQLEKSRLLSDRFSAERPKGSFSTLEIQRTEQGDSAMYLCASSPDLTGNTIYFGEGSWLTVV.

The CDR3 DNA reads TGTGCCAGCAGTGAGACAGGGAGGTACCAAGAGACCCAGTACTTC. Encoded protein: CASSETGRYQETQYF. V gene TRBV25-1 combines with J gene TRBJ2-5; D might be TRBD1 (7 bases). The CDR3 runs to 15 residues. V shed 3 bases and J shed 0 bases, with 11 bases lying between them. Germline CDR1 MGHDK, CDR2 SYGVNS.

This sequence joins TRBV11-2 and TRBJ1-4; D is perhaps TRBD1 (5 bases). Germline V CDR1 and CDR2: SGHAT, FQNNGV. Trimming removed 3 bases from V and 8 bases from J, with 13 bases in between. CDR3 length: 14 residues. This CDR3 reads CASSFRPGAEKLFF. CDR3 nucleotides: TGTGCCAGCAGCTTCCGACCCGGGGCGGAAAAACTGTTTTTT.

J is TRBJ1-6 and V is TRBV15; weak D call: TRBD1 (5 bases). This CDR3 comprises 15 residues. The V gene lost 5 bases and the J gene lost 6 bases, with 14 bases spanning the gap. Germline V gene data show CDR1 as LNHNV and CDR2 as YYDKDF (reference sequence). The CDR3 sequence is CATSPRRGGNSPLHF. DNA of the CDR3: TGTGCCACCAGCCCTAGACGGGGGGGTAATTCACCCCTCCACTTT.

The rearrangement joins TRBV10-3 to TRBJ2-1, with 7 bases identical to TRBD1. The CDR3 sequence is 12 residues long. The germline CDR1 and CDR2 sequences are ENHRY and SYGVKD. Losses at the gene ends were 8 bases for V and 9 bases for J; bases not matched to a gene: 7. DNA for the CDR3: TGTGCCATCGGAACAGGGGTCGGTGAGCAGTTCTTC. Amino acid sequence: CAIGTGVGEQFF.

The gene calls are TRBV5-4 and TRBJ2-4; 9 nucleotides match TRBD2. The CDR3 is 13 amino acids. Germline CDR1 reads SGHNT; CDR2 reads YYREEE (reference sequence). J was trimmed by 7 bases and V by 4 bases; bases with no gene match: 3. The CDR3 loop is CASSASGINIQYF. The CDR3 coding sequence is TGTGCCAGCAGCGCTAGCGGGATTAACATTCAGTACTTC.

The CDR3 sequence is CASSSLANYGYTF. The CDR3 DNA reads as TGTGCCAGCAGTTCGCTCGCTAACTATGGCTACACCTTC. The chain has TRBV6-1 and TRBJ1-2; D is unresolved. The CDR3 is 13 amino acids. Germline assignment: CDR1 MNHNS and CDR2 SASEGT. Trimming removed 5 bases at V and 0 bases at J, with 7 bases between.

This sequence joins TRBV5-1 and TRBJ2-5; the D gene could be TRBD1 or TRBD2 (5 bases each). Germline V gene data show CDR1 as SGHRS and CDR2 as YFSETQ. Trimming removed 0 bases at V and 5 bases at J, with 11 bases between. This CDR3 comprises 14 residues. The CDR3, as DNA: TGCGCCAGCAGCTTGGATCCGGGGCGGGAGACCCAGTACTTC. This encodes CASSLDPGRETQYF.

DNA of the CDR3: TGTGCCATCATGAGAGGCGGGGAGCTGTTTTTT. Its translation: CAIMRGGELFF. This rearrangement joins TRBV10-3 to TRBJ2-2, with D hard to call. V lost 7 bases to trimming and J lost 7 bases, with 7 bases between them. The CDR3 runs 11 residues. CDR1 and CDR2 from the germline V gene are ENHRY and SYGVKD.

This chain connects TRBV19 to TRBJ2-1, with D perhaps TRBD2 (5 bases). Germline V gene sequence: CDR1 LNHDA, CDR2 SQIVND (reference sequence). Between the trimmed V and J ends, which lost 10 bases and 13 bases, there was a span of 23 bases. The CDR3 consists of 13 residues. In nucleotides, the CDR3 is TGTGCCACCCGCGGCCCTAGCCTAAGGAATCAGTTCTTC. This encodes CATRGPSLRNQFF.

V is TRBV12-5 and J is TRBJ2-6, with D tentatively TRBD1 (5 bases). Trimming left V 1 base short and J 1 base short, with 8 bases between. The CDR3 runs to 16 residues. Germline V gives CDR1 LGHNT, CDR2 FRNRAP. The chain's CDR3 is CASGLGRVSGANVLTF. The CDR3 coding sequence is TGTGCTAGTGGTTTGGGCAGGGTTTCTGGGGCCAACGTCCTGACTTTC.

The chain joins TRBV7-2 to TRBJ2-7; 8 bases align to TRBD2. Per the germline V gene, CDR1 is SGHTA and CDR2 is FQGNSA. This CDR3 has 14 residues. The J segment lost 2 bases and the V segment lost 5 bases, leaving 5 bases of the junction unmatched. The chain's CDR3 is CASSPISGTYEQYF. The CDR3 nucleotides read TGTGCCAGCAGCCCTATTAGCGGGACCTACGAGCAGTACTTC.

The V call is TRBV6-5, the J call TRBJ1-1; D remains ambiguous. Germline-derived CDR1 and CDR2 are MNHEY and SVGAGI. The CDR3 runs to 13 residues. The germline V and J ends were trimmed by 3 bases and 1 base, with 6 bases remaining between them. The CDR3 DNA sequence: TGTGCCAGCAGTTATAGACAGAACACTGAAGCTTTCTTT. It codes for CASSYRQNTEAFF.

V usage is TRBV7-2 and J usage is TRBJ2-3; 7 nucleotides agree with TRBD1. The trim removed 5 bases at V and 4 bases at J, leaving 6 bases unmatched. The CDR3 covers 14 residues. Germline CDR1 and CDR2: SGHTA and FQGNSA. For the CDR3, the DNA is TGTGCCAGCAGCCGGGACAGAGAGGCAGATACGCAGTATTTT. Its translation is CASSRDREADTQYF.

J is TRBJ2-7 and V is TRBV21-1. TRBV21-1 is classified as a pseudogene. The CDR3 extends over 13 amino acids. The CDR3 reads CASSSVGDYEQYF. CDR3 in DNA: TGTGCCAGCAGCTCCGTGGGGGATTACGAGCAGTACTTC.

The rearrangement links TRBV5-1 to TRBJ2-6, with 9 bases lining up with TRBD1. The CDR3 spans 17 residues. In germline, CDR1 is SGHRS, CDR2 YFSETQ. The J segment lost 0 bases and the V segment lost 9 bases, leaving 10 bases of the junction unmatched. The CDR3 DNA reads TGCGCCACCCGTCCGGGACAGGGCAACTCTGGGGCCAACGTCCTGACTTTC. It translates to CATRPGQGNSGANVLTF.

The rearrangement links TRBV2 to TRBJ1-3; 11 positions match TRBD1. This CDR3 contains 14 residues. Germline CDR1 SNHLY, CDR2 FYNNEI. Trimming took 7 bases from V and 8 from J; bases not matched to a gene: 7. In DNA, the CDR3 is TGTGCCAGCAACAGGGACAGGGGGAAGGACACCATATATTTT. Residues: CASNRDRGKDTIYF.

This rearrangement joins TRBV4-1 to TRBJ2-1; D gene unclear. Germline lookup yields CDR1 MGHRA and CDR2 YSYEKL. The CDR3 spans 12 residues. The V end lost 0 bases, the J end lost 7 bases, and 4 bases lay between the germline ends. DNA of the CDR3: TGCGCCAGCAGCCAAGATGGGAATGAGCAGTTCTTC. Translation: CASSQDGNEQFF.